The subject of this entry is one TCR beta chain. The target antigen is unknown. V lost 5 bases and J lost 16; bases outside the gene matches: 12. CDR1 is MNHEY and CDR2 is SMNVEV in the germline V gene (reference sequence). The CDR3 extends over 13 amino acids. These data are taken from a study of cytomegalovirus exposure and HLA in healthy donors. Study as a whole: Drawn from HLA-typed donors, about 82 million unique TCRs were held in an early data release. General study points: In presence/absence analyses, roughly uniform sequencing depth across donors was assumed. The study designated 164 TCR beta chains cytomegalovirus-associated.

Primers included in the PCR were 60 Vbeta and 13 Jbeta primers. Clones were read by immunoSEQ multiplex PCR, and TCRdb kept only the in-frame ones, dropping some. Of almost 85,000 clones detected, approximately 78% appear once; the ten largest clones hold about 2.7%. Material: PBMCs. This chain joins TRBV27 and TRBJ2-1, with TRBD2 identical over 9 bases. The sequence was collected from a male donor in good health and CMV-seropositive. This CDR3 reads CASSATAGTSFFF. In DNA, the CDR3 is TGTGCCAGCAGTGCAACGGCCGGGACTAGCTTCTTCTTC.